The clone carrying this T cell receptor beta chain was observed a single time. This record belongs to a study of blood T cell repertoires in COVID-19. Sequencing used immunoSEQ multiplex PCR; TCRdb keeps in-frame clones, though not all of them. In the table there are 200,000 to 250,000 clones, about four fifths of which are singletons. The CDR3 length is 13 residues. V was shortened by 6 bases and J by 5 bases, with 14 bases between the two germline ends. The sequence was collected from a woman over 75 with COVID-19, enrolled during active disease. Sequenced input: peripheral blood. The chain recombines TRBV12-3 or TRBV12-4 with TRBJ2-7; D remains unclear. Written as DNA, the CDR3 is TGTGCCAGCAGCCCCGACGGGTTGGACGAGCAGTACTTC. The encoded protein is CASSPDGLDEQYF.